This entry lists 24 T cell receptor beta chains sequenced from one sample in a study of beta chain features in type 1 diabetes. The isolated RNA, all of it, was reverse transcribed, so expressed TCRB transcripts were what got sequenced. Here immunoSEQ multiplex PCR was the method, and the copy in TCRdb shows in-frame clones only, minus some. This sample has 970,000 or so clones, with roughly 15% found just once. The sequenced sample consisted of naive CD4+ T cells from blood. These receptors came from a woman under 30 in good health.

This clone was observed a few times. The chain joins TRBV28 to TRBJ1-2; D may be TRBD1 (5 bases). Germline V lookup: CDR1 MDHEN, CDR2 SYDVKM. V dropped 6 bases and J dropped 6 bases, with 14 bases sitting between them. This CDR3 spans 13 amino acids. The DNA of the CDR3 is TGTGCCAGCAGACAAGGGGAAAGAAATGGCTACACCTTC. Its protein is CASRQGERNGYTF.

This chain connects TRBV5-4 to TRBJ2-1; D may be TRBD1 or TRBD2 (5 bases each). Trimming took 4 bases from V and 2 from J, leaving 10 bases between them. Germline V CDR1 and CDR2: SGHNT, YYREEE (reference sequence). This CDR3 has 14 residues. CDR3 nucleotides: TGTGCCAGCAGCACCGGGACGACCTACAATGAGCAGTTCTTC. Protein product: CASSTGTTYNEQFF.

This clone was observed a handful of times. The chain carries TRBV2 and TRBJ1-2; 10 bases fit TRBD1. V was clipped by 3 bases and J by 2 bases; unmatched bases: 3. CDR1 and CDR2 (germline): SNHLY, FYNNEI. CDR3 size: 15 residues. The CDR3 is CASSDLGQGNYGYTF. CDR3 bases: TGTGCCAGCAGTGATTTGGGACAGGGGAACTATGGCTACACCTTC. Full variable domain (outside the CDR3, taken from reference TRBV2 and TRBJ1-2): EPEVTQTPSHQVTQMGQEVILRCVPISNHLYFYWYRQILGQKVEFLVSFYNNEISEKSEIFDDQFSVERPDGSNFTLKIRSTKLEDSAMYFCASSDLGQGNYGYTFGSGTRLTVV.

The chain carries TRBV18 and TRBJ2-7; 12 nucleotides match TRBD1. Germline loops: CDR1 KGHSH, CDR2 LQKENI. Trimming removed 5 bases from V and 6 bases from J; junction bases left unmatched: 8. The CDR3 is made up of 15 amino acids. This chain's CDR3 is CASSTGTGGVGEQYF. CDR3 coding DNA: TGTGCCAGCTCAACCGGGACAGGGGGCGTGGGCGAGCAGTACTTC.

With regard to this clone: Other DNA sequences in the same sample also yield this CDR3. The V call is TRBV27, the J call TRBJ2-7, with TRBD2 identical over 13 bases. Germline V lookup: CDR1 MNHEY, CDR2 SMNVEV (reference sequence). CDR3 length: 16 amino acids. V was clipped by 6 bases and J by 4 bases; unmatched bases: 9. The CDR3 loop is CASSPRTSGSLYEQYF. CDR3 DNA: TGTGCCAGCAGCCCGAGGACTAGCGGGAGCTTATACGAGCAGTACTTC.

About this clone itself: Additional DNA sequences in this sample encode the identical CDR3. V is TRBV5-1 and J is TRBJ2-5, with D possibly TRBD2 on 6 matching bases. The germline V gene has CDR1 SGHRS and CDR2 YFSETQ. V was clipped by 4 bases and J by 2 bases, with 12 bases between them. This CDR3 has 14 amino acids. In nucleotides, the CDR3 is TGCGCCAGCAGCACCGGGACTTCTCAAGAGACCCAGTACTTC. Translation: CASSTGTSQETQYF.

The CDR3 DNA follows: TGCAGCGTTGCCGCAGGGGGCAGTAATGAGCAGTTCTTC. This codes for CSVAAGGSNEQFF. The V call is TRBV29-1, the J call TRBJ2-1, with 8 positions matching TRBD1. This CDR3 is 13 amino acids long. Germline values: CDR1 SQVTM, CDR2 ANQGSEA. With 4 bases clipped from V and 7 bases from J, the junction kept 6 bases outside the gene matches.

V gene TRBV11-2 combines with J gene TRBJ1-1; D perhaps matches TRBD1 (5 bases). CDR3 length: 15 residues. Germline CDR1 reads SGHAT; CDR2 reads FQNNGV. Trimming stripped 4 bases from V and 1 base from J, with 13 bases between. Here the CDR3 reads CASSYAGARNTEAFF. CDR3 nucleotides: TGTGCCAGCAGCTACGCCGGGGCGAGGAACACTGAAGCTTTCTTT.

This rearrangement joins TRBV7-9 to TRBJ2-5; 10 positions agree with TRBD2. Trimming at V came to 1 base and at J to 5 bases, leaving 4 bases not matched to a gene. The CDR3 runs 15 residues. Germline V gene data show CDR1 as SEHNR and CDR2 as FQNEAQ (reference sequence). CDR3 in amino acids: CASSLGSGRRETQYF. The CDR3, as DNA: TGTGCCAGCAGCTTAGGTAGCGGGAGGCGGGAGACCCAGTACTTC. The entire variable domain, with the rest obtained from reference TRBV7-9 and TRBJ2-5, is as follows: DTGVSQNPRHKITKRGQNVTFRCDPISEHNRLYWYRQTLGQGPEFLTYFQNEAQLEKSRLLSDRFSAERPKGSFSTLEIQRTEQGDSAMYLCASSLGSGRRETQYFGPGTRLLVL.

The sample holds a few counts of this clone. CDR3 sequence (DNA): TGTGCCAGCAGCTTTTCTAGTACGCGGGCTTACGAGCAGTACTTC. Protein product: CASSFSSTRAYEQYF. The genes are TRBV7-2 and TRBJ2-7, with D perhaps matching TRBD2 (5 bases). Germline CDR1 is SGHTA and CDR2 is FQGNSA. The CDR3 contains 15 residues. V was cut by 3 bases and J by 4 bases, with 16 bases left in between.

CDR3 DNA sequence: TGTGCCAGCAGCCAAGATTCGGAGTGGGCCTACGAGCAGTACTTC. Its protein product is CASSQDSEWAYEQYF. V is TRBV4-2 and J is TRBJ2-7; D is unclear. Trimming took 0 bases from V and 2 from J, leaving 11 bases between them. Germline CDR1 is LGHNA and CDR2 is YNFKEQ. The CDR3 covers 15 residues.

The rearrangement uses TRBV4-3 and TRBJ2-3; no firm D call. This CDR3 has 14 amino acids. Germline V gene lookup returns CDR1 LGHNA and CDR2 YSLEER. V was shortened by 2 bases and J by 2 bases, with 8 bases between the two germline ends. The CDR3 region is CASSQNPVTDTQYF. The CDR3 nucleotides are TGCGCCAGCAGCCAAAACCCCGTCACAGATACGCAGTATTTT.

This clone has only a few counts. This sequence joins TRBV7-2 and TRBJ2-1; 15 positions agree with TRBD2. In germline, CDR1 is SGHTA, CDR2 FQGNSA. The V gene end was trimmed by 7 bases and the J gene end by 12 bases; junction bases not matched to a gene: 16. The CDR3 covers 17 residues. The CDR3 nucleotides read TGTGCCAGCATTACTCTCCCGGGACTAGCGGGAGGAATTCGGCAGTTCTTC. This translates into CASITLPGLAGGIRQFF.

This clone was counted only a few times. Other DNA sequences in this specimen translate into the identical CDR3. This rearrangement joins TRBV29-1 to TRBJ2-3, with D hard to call. The CDR3 runs 11 residues. Germline V gene data show CDR1 as SQVTM and CDR2 as ANQGSEA. Trimming pared 4 bases from V and 2 bases from J, leaving 4 bases between. The CDR3 DNA reads as TGCAGCGTTGGAGTCACAGATACGCAGTATTTT. Amino acids: CSVGVTDTQYF.

A few counts support this clone. V and J are TRBV25-1 and TRBJ1-4; weak D call: TRBD1 (5 bases). Trimming removed 5 bases from V and 0 bases from J, with 10 bases in between. Looked up from germline, CDR1 is MGHDK and CDR2 is SYGVNS. The CDR3 has 15 amino acids. The CDR3 spells CASSPRTTTNEKLFF. In DNA form, the CDR3 reads TGTGCCAGCAGTCCGCGGACAACAACTAATGAAAAACTGTTTTTT.

This chain links TRBV28 with TRBJ2-1; 15 positions agree with TRBD2. Germline trimming cut 6 bases from V and 7 bases from J; bases unmatched to any gene: 13. The CDR3 covers 18 residues. The germline V gene encodes CDR1 MDHEN and CDR2 SYDVKM. The CDR3 nucleotides read TGTGCCAGCAGGCCCCATCGGACTAGCGGGAGGGCCTTAAATGAGCAGTTCTTC. Translation gives CASRPHRTSGRALNEQFF.

There are a few counts of this clone. The gene calls are TRBV28 and TRBJ1-4; 8 positions match TRBD1. Germline CDR1 and CDR2: MDHEN and SYDVKM. The CDR3 covers 16 residues. J lost 5 bases, V lost 6 bases, and 11 bases had no gene match. CDR3 amino acids: CASRFGRQGPNEKLFF. As DNA, the CDR3 is TGTGCCAGCAGATTTGGCCGACAGGGGCCAAATGAAAAACTGTTTTTT.

This clone was recorded a few times. This chain connects TRBV11-2 to TRBJ2-3; TRBD2 matches at 8 bases. CDR1 is SGHAT and CDR2 is FQNNGV in the germline V gene. Unmatched junction bases numbered 10, after V lost 5 bases and J lost 0 bases. The CDR3 is 17 residues long. CDR3 residues: CASSPGTSTISTDTQYF. CDR3 DNA: TGTGCCAGCAGCCCCGGGACTAGTACGATTAGCACAGATACGCAGTATTTT.

This clone appeared a few times. The gene calls are TRBV7-8 and TRBJ2-7; TRBD2 is a possible D gene (5 bases). Trimming took off 5 bases at V and 9 bases at J, with 20 bases between the two ends. The CDR3 contains 14 residues. Germline V gives CDR1 SGHVS, CDR2 FQNEAQ. CDR3 protein: CASSPEGSSRGQYF. The DNA for the CDR3 is TGTGCCAGCAGCCCCGAGGGTTCGTCCCGAGGGCAGTACTTC. The whole variable domain, remainder taken from reference TRBV7-8 and TRBJ2-7, is GAGVSQSPRYKVAKRGQDVALRCDPISGHVSLFWYQQALGQGPEFLTYFQNEAQLDKSGLPSDRFFAERPEGSVSTLKIQRTQQEDSAVYLCASSPEGSSRGQYFGPGTRLTVT.

J is TRBJ2-7 and V is TRBV5-1, with D hard to call. The CDR3 totals 15 residues. Trimming took 4 bases from V and 0 from J, leaving 14 bases between them. CDR1 and CDR2 (germline): SGHRS, YFSETQ. In DNA form, the CDR3 reads TGCGCCAGCAGCCCGAAGGGTGGCACCTCCTACGAGCAGTACTTC. It is translated as CASSPKGGTSYEQYF.

This clone was detected only a few times. The chain uses TRBV6-5 and TRBJ2-1; D call uncertain. From germline, CDR1 is MNHEY and CDR2 SVGAGI. The germline V and J ends were trimmed by 2 bases and 8 bases, with 7 bases remaining between them. The CDR3 runs to 12 residues. CDR3 amino acids: CASSYRRDEQFF. The CDR3 region has the DNA TGTGCCAGCAGTTACCGGAGAGATGAGCAGTTCTTC.

This rearrangement joins TRBV6-6 to TRBJ1-1; D might be TRBD1 (6 bases). The germline V gene encodes CDR1 MNHNY and CDR2 SVGAGI (reference sequence). V shed 11 bases and J shed 1 base, with 17 bases lying between them. The CDR3 consists of 14 residues. This CDR3 reads CAASGQTTNTEAFF. The DNA of the CDR3 is TGTGCCGCATCAGGACAGACGACGAACACTGAAGCTTTCTTT.

This clone was seen more than once but under ten times. V is TRBV25-1 and J is TRBJ1-1; 10 positions match TRBD1. J gave up 4 bases and V 4 bases, and 6 bases lay outside the gene matches. The CDR3 is 15 residues long. Looked up from germline, CDR1 is MGHDK and CDR2 is SYGVNS. The CDR3: CASSARTGGSTEAFF. The CDR3 bases are TGTGCCAGCAGTGCGAGGACAGGGGGTAGCACTGAAGCTTTCTTT.

This clone occurred a few times. The chain combines TRBV10-1 with TRBJ2-3, with 9 bases fitting TRBD1. Germline CDR1 WNHNN, CDR2 SYGVQD (reference sequence). The CDR3 is made up of 15 amino acids. J was trimmed by 3 bases and V by 4 bases; bases with no gene match: 5. CDR3 protein: CASSGPGTGTDTQYF. CDR3 nucleotide sequence: TGCGCCAGCAGTGGGCCCGGGACAGGGACAGATACGCAGTATTTT.